This T cell receptor (beta chain) was sequenced during a study of blood T cells in healthy people across ages. Study results and limitations: Since the PBMCs were unsorted, naive and antigen-experienced cells could not be conclusively compared. Expanded clonotype changes were possibly confounded by unknown donor CMV status. Diversity estimates from one million T cells were considered underestimates.

The table lists this clonotype with a few counts. Antigen unknown. Germline CDR1 DFQATT, CDR2 SNEGSKA (reference sequence). V was clipped by 5 bases and J by 7 bases; unmatched bases: 9. The CDR3 has 14 amino acids. For the second PCR, which ran for 7 to 11 cycles, a sample-barcoded 5' primer and a J-beta primer mix were used. Each CDR3 protein gets one entry after TCRdb re-called the 5' RACE reads with MiXCR. The data contain fewer than 2,000,000 distinct CDR3 sequences, about two fifths of them singletons. The people who gave samples were healthy Caucasians from Russia, aged roughly 6 to 90. This sequence originates from a human donor in good health. The sequencing input was blood. The V call is TRBV20-1, the J call TRBJ1-4; TRBD1 matches 8 bases. CDR3 bases: TGCAGTGCTCCACGACAGGGGATGGCTGAAAAACTGTTTTTT. Encoded protein: CSAPRQGMAEKLFF.